The present T cell receptor beta chain was sequenced within a study of control samples from healthy donors and cancer patients. Trimming took off 5 bases at V and 0 bases at J, with 7 bases between the two ends. The CDR3 has 13 residues. The germline V gene encodes CDR1 MNHEY and CDR2 SVGAGI. TCRdb's copy holds only in-frame clones and misses some; the assay was immunoSEQ multiplex PCR. This table has approximately 120,000 clones, roughly 87% appearing once. The chain couples TRBV6-5 to TRBJ1-1; D gene ambiguous. The TCR was taken from a man between 18 and 35 years old in good health. Sequencing was done on a sample of blood. In DNA form, the CDR3 reads TGTGCCAGCAGTCGGACGGTGAACACTGAAGCTTTCTTT. This sequence encodes CASSRTVNTEAFF.